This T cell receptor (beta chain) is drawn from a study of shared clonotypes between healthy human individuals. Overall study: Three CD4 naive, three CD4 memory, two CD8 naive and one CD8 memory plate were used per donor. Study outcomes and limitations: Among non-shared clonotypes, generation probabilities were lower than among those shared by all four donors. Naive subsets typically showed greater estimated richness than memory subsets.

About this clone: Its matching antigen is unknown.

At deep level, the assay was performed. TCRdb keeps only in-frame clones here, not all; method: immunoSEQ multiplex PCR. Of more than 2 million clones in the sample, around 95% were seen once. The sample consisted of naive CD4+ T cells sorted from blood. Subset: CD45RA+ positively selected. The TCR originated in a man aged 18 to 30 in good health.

The CDR3: CASSAHPTGEETQYF. Written as DNA, the CDR3 is TGTGCCAGCAGTGCGCACCCGACGGGGGAAGAGACCCAGTACTTC. This chain links TRBV2 with TRBJ2-5, with a tentative D call TRBD2 (6 bases). Per germline, CDR1 SNHLY and CDR2 FYNNEI. This CDR3 comprises 15 residues. Trimming left V 4 bases short and J 3 bases short, with 15 bases between.